The rows below give T cell receptor beta chains drawn from one sample of a study of CD8 T cell repertoires and HIV-1 epitope variants. The assay was immunoSEQ multiplex PCR, and TCRdb's table has in-frame clones only and misses some. The table shows about 90,000 clones, with roughly 77% occurring only once. Sample: uncultured baseline CD8+ T cells from peripheral blood mononuclear cells (PBMCs). The receptor source for this set is a male donor with HIV. Both conserved end residues are part of each CDR3. Each record gives: J gene, D gene, clone size, V gene, CDR3 DNA, CDR3 protein. The D gene is left open where the match is weak. Some rows mark clone size as missing; the rest say once, few, many or name a class of expanded clone.

TRBJ2-7 . . TRBV2 TGTGCCAGCAGGCCTAGAGGAAGCGAGCAGTACTTC CASRPRGSEQYF
TRBJ2-2 . . TRBV5-1 TGCGCCAGCCGCGGGTACGGGGGCGGGGAGCTGTTTTTT CASRGYGGGELFF
TRBJ1-5 . . TRBV2 TGTGCCAGCGAGGGTAATGATCAGCCCCAGCATTTT CASEGNDQPQHF
TRBJ1-5 . . TRBV6-1 TGTGCCAGCAGTGAATGGTTGGGGAGTCAGCCCCAGCATTTT CASSEWLGSQPQHF
TRBJ1-5 . once TRBV19 TGTGCCAGTAACCCTAAGATGGGCCAGCCCCAGCATTTT CASNPKMGQPQHF
TRBJ2-5 TRBD1 . TRBV28 TGTGCCAGCAGGTGGGACAGGGGGGTAGAGACCCAGTACTTC CASRWDRGVETQYF
TRBJ1-5 . once TRBV2 TGTGCCAGCAGTACCTACAGGGATCAGCCCCAGCATTTT CASSTYRDQPQHF
TRBJ1-1 . . TRBV7-9 TGTGCCAGCAGCCGGGTCCTTGGGGGACCGAACACTGAAGCTTTCTTT CASSRVLGGPNTEAFF
TRBJ2-2 TRBD1 once TRBV27 TGTGCCAGCAGTCCCCGTTCGACAGGGATCACCGGGGAGCTGTTTTTT CASSPRSTGITGELFF
TRBJ2-7 . . TRBV27 TGTGCCAGCAGTTTACAGAGCCCTCACTACGAGCAGTACTTC CASSLQSPHYEQYF
TRBJ2-7 . . TRBV30 TGTGCCTGGAGTCTTGGGTCTAGCGCCTACGAGCAGTACTTC CAWSLGSSAYEQYF
TRBJ2-7 . . TRBV4-3 TGCGCCAGCAGCCAAGATCTTTATGGGGCAGGGGGGACCTACGAGCAGTACTTC CASSQDLYGAGGTYEQYF
TRBJ1-2 TRBD1 . TRBV19 TGTGCCAGTACACAGGGGGCATCTTCGGGCTATGGCTACACCTTC CASTQGASSGYGYTF
TRBJ1-3 . . TRBV5-1 TGCGCCAGCAGCCTTATACCCGCCACTGGAAACACCATATATTTT CASSLIPATGNTIYF
TRBJ2-7 . . TRBV7-3 TGTGCCAGCAGCTTAAGCGTCGGCTCCTACGAGCAGTACTTC CASSLSVGSYEQYF
TRBJ1-1 . . TRBV30 TGTGCCTGGAGTCTCCATACGGACACTGAAGCTTTCTTT CAWSLHTDTEAFF
TRBJ1-1 . . TRBV27 TGTGCCAGCAGTCCAATAGGACAGAACACTGAAGCTTTCTTT CASSPIGQNTEAFF
TRBJ2-1 . . TRBV28 TGTGCCAGCAGTTGGGGCTCACAAAATGAGCAGTTCTTC CASSWGSQNEQFF
TRBJ2-7 . . TRBV7-2 TGTGCCAGCAGCTTAATGACGCCTCCCTACGAGCAGTACTTC CASSLMTPPYEQYF
TRBJ2-2 . . TRBV7-2 TGTGCCAGCAGCTTTCCCCGGGGGTTTGGCGGCAACACCGGGGAGCTGTTTTTT CASSFPRGFGGNTGELFF
TRBJ2-1 . . TRBV7-9 TGTGCCAGCAGCTTATCCTTCAATGAGCAGTTCTTC CASSLSFNEQFF
TRBJ1-2 . . TRBV6-5 TGTGCCAGCAGTCGGACATCTAACTATGGCTACACCTTC CASSRTSNYGYTF
TRBJ2-4 TRBD1 . TRBV7-9 TGTGCCAGCAGTCCCCGGGACAGGGGGCGAGTCGGGAACATTCAGTACTTC CASSPRDRGRVGNIQYF
TRBJ1-1 . once TRBV7-8 TGTGCCAGCAGCAGGGAGAACACTGAAGCTTTCTTT CASSRENTEAFF
TRBJ2-5 TRBD1 . TRBV27 TGTGCCAGCAGTTTGCAGGGGGAGCTCGAGACCCAGTACTTC CASSLQGELETQYF
TRBJ2-7 . . TRBV30 TGTGCCTGGGGCTCCGGGCGCCGTGGCAACGAGCAGTACTTC CAWGSGRRGNEQYF
TRBJ2-3 . . TRBV7-2 TGTGCCAGCAGCTTCCAGGGGAGCACAGATACGCAGTATTTT CASSFQGSTDTQYF
TRBJ2-5 TRBD2 once TRBV28 TGTGCCAGCAGTCCCCCGACGGGACTAAAGACCCAGTACTTC CASSPPTGLKTQYF
TRBJ2-5 . . TRBV9 TGTGCCAGCAGCGTAGGGTCAGTCCAGGCGCGGGAGACCCAGTACTTC CASSVGSVQARETQYF
TRBJ2-7 . . TRBV11-3 TGTGCCAGCAGCTTAAGTTTGGAGCGGAATGGGGTGCAGTACTTC CASSLSLERNGVQYF
TRBJ2-1 TRBD2 . TRBV7-9 TGTGCCAGCAGCCCCCCGTTGAAAGCGGGAAATGAGCAGTTCTTC CASSPPLKAGNEQFF
TRBJ1-4 TRBD1 . TRBV7-9 TGTGCCAGCAGTCAAGGAGGGGGCCTTACTGAAAAACTGTTTTTT CASSQGGGLTEKLFF
TRBJ2-4 . . TRBV7-2 TGTGCCAGCAGCCCGTCGGGGGCGAGAAACATTCAGTACTTC CASSPSGARNIQYF
TRBJ2-3 TRBD1 . TRBV2 TGTGCCAGCAGTGTGCCTGAACAGGGGGCATCAGATACGCAGTATTTT CASSVPEQGASDTQYF
TRBJ2-7 . . TRBV18 TGTGCCAGCTCACCAGCACCCACAGGGAAGCAGTACTTC CASSPAPTGKQYF
TRBJ1-2 . few TRBV29-1 TGCAGCGTTGACAGTATTAACTATGGCTACACCTTC CSVDSINYGYTF
TRBJ2-5 . . TRBV28 TGTGCCAGCAGTTTTTGGGAGGAGACCCAGTACTTC CASSFWEETQYF
TRBJ1-5 TRBD1 once TRBV27 TGTGCCAGCAGCCCTATGACGGGCACAGGGGGCCGGGGCAATCAGCCCCAGCATTTT CASSPMTGTGGRGNQPQHF
TRBJ1-6 TRBD1 . TRBV5-6 TGTGCCAGCATGACAGGGTTGAACCGCTATAATTCACCCCTCCACTTT CASMTGLNRYNSPLHF
TRBJ1-5 TRBD1 . TRBV27 TGTGCCAGCAGTGGGACAGGGAATCAGCCCCAGCATTTT CASSGTGNQPQHF
TRBJ2-7 TRBD1 . TRBV7-9 TGTGCCAGCGTCCCAGGGGGCAGCCTTTACGAGCAGTACTTC CASVPGGSLYEQYF
TRBJ2-7 TRBD2 . TRBV5-4 TGTGCCAGCAGCCGAGGGACTAGCGGGGGCCCCTACGAGCAGTACTTC CASSRGTSGGPYEQYF